The sequence of this TCR beta chain was determined in a study of T-cell memory formation after mild COVID-19. Overall study context: Largely donor-specific sequence clusters came from a couple of donors.

TCRdb reanalysed the 5' RACE reads using MiXCR and keeps one entry per CDR3 protein. Of about 320,000 distinct CDR3 sequences in the sample, 14% were seen once. This clonotype was seen only a few times. The sequence was obtained from a man aged 18 to 35 who had mild COVID-19 (a few samples of this study predate the infection). Cell type and time point are not known. The sequenced sample was PBMCs or a T cell subset sorted from them (not recorded which).

The CDR3 sequence: CASSWGNHGNQPQHF. The CDR3 DNA reads as TGTGCCAGCAGTTGGGGCAATCATGGCAATCAGCCCCAGCATTTT. This chain joins TRBV12-3 or TRBV12-4 and TRBJ1-5; D might be TRBD1 (5 bases). V was clipped by 4 bases and J by 2 bases, with 12 bases between them. CDR3 size: 15 residues.